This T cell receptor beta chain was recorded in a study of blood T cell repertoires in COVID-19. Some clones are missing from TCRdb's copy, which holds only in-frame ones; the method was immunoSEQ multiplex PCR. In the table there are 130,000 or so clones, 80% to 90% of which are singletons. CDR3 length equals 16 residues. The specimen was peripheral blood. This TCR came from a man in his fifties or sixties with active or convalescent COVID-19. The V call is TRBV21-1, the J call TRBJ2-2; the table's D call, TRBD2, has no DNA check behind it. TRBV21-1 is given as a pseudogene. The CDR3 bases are TGTGCCAGCAGCACCACTAGCGGGAGTTACACCGGGGAGCTGTTTTTT. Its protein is CASSTTSGSYTGELFF.